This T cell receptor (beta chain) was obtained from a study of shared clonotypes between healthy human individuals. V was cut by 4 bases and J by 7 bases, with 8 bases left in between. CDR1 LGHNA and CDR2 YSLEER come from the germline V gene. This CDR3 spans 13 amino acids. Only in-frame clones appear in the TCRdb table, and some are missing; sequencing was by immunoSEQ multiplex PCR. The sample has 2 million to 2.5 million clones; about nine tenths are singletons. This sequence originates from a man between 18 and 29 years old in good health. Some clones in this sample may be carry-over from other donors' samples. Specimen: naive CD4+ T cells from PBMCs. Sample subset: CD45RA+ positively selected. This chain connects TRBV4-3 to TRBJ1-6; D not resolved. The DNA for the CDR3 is TGCGCCAGCAGCCTCAACGGGAATTCACCCCTCCACTTT. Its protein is CASSLNGNSPLHF.